A single sample gave rise to the 16 T cell receptor beta chains below, sequenced in a study of OX40 agonist ivuxolimab in advanced cancers. Sequenced by immunoSEQ multiplex PCR; TCRdb stores in-frame clones only, minus some. The data contain fewer than 35,000 clones, roughly 80% of them seen just once; the ten biggest clones take up roughly 21%. The starting material was CD4+ or CD8+ T cells sorted from blood, obtained in a trial of the OX40 agonist ivuxolimab. The receptors derive from an adult with an advanced solid tumor such as melanoma, head and neck, liver or kidney cancer.

This chain links TRBV2 with TRBJ2-1; a weak D match, TRBD2 (5 bases). CDR1 is SNHLY and CDR2 is FYNNEI in the germline V gene. This CDR3 region has 14 residues. With 5 bases removed from V and 4 bases from J, the gap between germline ends came to 12 bases. The CDR3 here is CASSRDGGYNEQFF. The CDR3 bases are TGTGCCAGCAGTCGGGATGGCGGTTACAATGAGCAGTTCTTC.

The rearrangement links TRBV6-5 to TRBJ1-2; TRBD1 agrees at 8 bases. Germline CDR1 and CDR2: MNHEY and SVGAGI. Trimming removed 5 bases from V and 7 bases from J; junction bases left unmatched: 6. The CDR3 runs to 13 residues. The CDR3 sequence is CASSEDRVGGYTF. CDR3 in DNA: TGTGCCAGCAGTGAGGACAGGGTGGGTGGCTACACCTTC.

In the case of this clone: An end of the junction differs from the germline gene, which may be a read error. V is TRBV10-3 and J is TRBJ1-3, with a tentative D call TRBD1 (5 bases). CDR3 length equals 12 residues. Germline loops: CDR1 ENHRY, CDR2 SYGVKD. The CDR3 region is CAISEWAGPMDF. CDR3 DNA sequence: TGTGCCATCAGTGAGTGGGCAGGGCCTATGGATTTT.

The V call is TRBV19, the J call TRBJ2-5, with D possibly being TRBD1 (6 bases). The length of the CDR3 is 17 residues. The germline CDR1 and CDR2 sequences are LNHDA and SQIVND (reference sequence). Trimming pared 5 bases from V and 0 bases from J, leaving 19 bases between. For the CDR3, the DNA is TGTGCCAGTAGTGTAAAAAGCCAGGGGATTTACCAAGAGACCCAGTACTTC. This encodes CASSVKSQGIYQETQYF.

This clone was detected only a few times. The chain combines TRBV28 with TRBJ1-1; D is unclear. CDR3 size: 13 residues. Germline V gene lookup returns CDR1 MDHEN and CDR2 SYDVKM. Deletions cut 10 bases from V and 11 bases from J, with 23 bases between. The CDR3 is CATALRAQREAFF. Written as DNA, the CDR3 is TGTGCCACGGCCCTAAGGGCGCAGAGGGAGGCTTTCTTT.

V gene TRBV27 combines with J gene TRBJ2-1, with D uncertain. The V end lost 6 bases, the J end lost 7 bases, and 22 bases lay between the germline ends. CDR3 length equals 16 residues. Germline loops: CDR1 MNHEY, CDR2 SMNVEV (reference sequence). CDR3 bases: TGTGCCAGCAGACCAGACGGAGTTGGACGGCGGAATGAGCAGTTCTTC. This encodes CASRPDGVGRRNEQFF.

This clone was counted between two and nine times. This chain links TRBV9 with TRBJ2-1; 10 bases fit TRBD1. After removal of 0 bases from V and 8 bases from J, the junction contained 11 bases not matched to a gene. The CDR3 totals 17 residues. Germline V gives CDR1 SGDLS, CDR2 YYNGEE. CDR3 nucleotide sequence: TGTGCCAGCAGCGTAGGCCCGGGGACAGGGGTTGTTGATGAGCAGTTCTTC. It encodes CASSVGPGTGVVDEQFF.

This clone was recorded a few times. The rearrangement uses TRBV7-2 and TRBJ2-7, with D perhaps matching TRBD1 (5 bases). The CDR3 is 13 residues long. Between the trimmed V and J ends, which lost 3 bases and 1 base, there was a span of 7 bases. From germline, CDR1 is SGHTA and CDR2 FQGNSA. CDR3 in amino acids: CASSLHRSYEQYF. The CDR3 DNA is TGTGCCAGCAGCTTGCACAGGTCCTACGAGCAGTACTTC. Full variable domain (missing parts from reference TRBV7-2 and TRBJ2-7): GAGVSQSPSNKVTEKGKDVELRCDPISGHTALYWYRQSLGQGLEFLIYFQGNSAPDKSGLPSDRFSAERTGGSVSTLTIQRTQQEDSAVYLCASSLHRSYEQYFGPGTRLTVT.

This chain links TRBV7-9 with TRBJ2-7; the D gene is possibly TRBD1 (5 bases). The CDR3 is 14 residues long. V lost 10 bases and J lost 6, with 22 bases in between. Germline V CDR1 and CDR2: SEHNR, FQNEAQ (reference sequence). DNA of the CDR3: TGTGCCATAACGAAAAAGGGGTACGTAATCGAGCAGTACTTC. Its protein product is CAITKKGYVIEQYF.

In this sample, this clone turned up a few times. The chain has TRBV7-8 and TRBJ1-4; 9 bases line up with TRBD1. The CDR3 consists of 17 residues. CDR1 and CDR2 from the germline V gene are SGHVS and FQNEAQ. The junction had 10 bases not matched to a gene; V was cut back by 5 bases and J by 3 bases. The DNA of the CDR3 is TGTGCCAGCAGCCCTTACAGGGGGCGAGGTGCTAATGAAAAACTGTTTTTT. Amino acid sequence: CASSPYRGRGANEKLFF.

Only one count was recorded for this clone. The rearrangement uses TRBV6-5 and TRBJ1-2; D remains unclear. Trimming cost V 5 bases and J 4 bases, with 8 bases left between them. The CDR3 runs 12 residues. In germline, CDR1 is MNHEY, CDR2 SVGAGI. Here the CDR3 reads CASSTRSYGYTF. CDR3 bases: TGTGCCAGCAGTACACGTTCCTATGGCTACACCTTC.

The CDR3 sequence: CAWNRDRGDEQYF. The CDR3 DNA reads as TGTGCCTGGAACAGGGACAGGGGAGACGAGCAGTACTTC. The chain recombines TRBV30 with TRBJ2-7, with 10 positions matching TRBD1. The CDR3 totals 13 residues. Germline trimming cut 4 bases from V and 5 bases from J; bases unmatched to any gene: 5. CDR1 and CDR2 (germline): GTSNPN, SVGIG (reference sequence).

The J gene is TRBJ1-1, the V gene TRBV7-2, with a possible D match to TRBD1 (5 bases). There are 13 residues in the CDR3. Germline V CDR1 and CDR2: SGHTA, FQGNSA. The V end was cut by 4 bases, the J end by 1 base, with 7 bases between. CDR3 amino acids: CASSSGQNTEAFF. CDR3 nucleotide sequence: TGTGCCAGCAGCTCAGGACAGAACACTGAAGCTTTCTTT.

V gene TRBV5-1 combines with J gene TRBJ2-2; 9 positions agree with TRBD2. CDR1 and CDR2 from the germline V gene are SGHRS and YFSETQ. There are 17 residues in the CDR3. J gave up 0 bases and V 0 bases, and 3 bases lay outside the gene matches. CDR3 amino acids: CASSLGASGANTGELFF. CDR3 in DNA: TGCGCCAGCAGCTTGGGAGCTAGCGGGGCGAACACCGGGGAGCTGTTTTTT.

This chain links TRBV30 with TRBJ1-2, with D tentatively TRBD1 (6 bases). The germline gives CDR1 GTSNPN, CDR2 SVGIG (reference sequence). There are 13 residues in the CDR3. V lost 0 bases and J 5 bases, leaving 10 bases between the germline ends. The CDR3 nucleotides are TGTGCCTGGAGTGTACTAAGGGGGTATGGCTACACCTTC. Residues: CAWSVLRGYGYTF.

The CDR3 DNA sequence: TGTGCCAGCAGCTTGGAGAGGGACTATGGCTACACCTTC. This gives the protein CASSLERDYGYTF. The genes are TRBV5-8 and TRBJ1-2; D is uncertain. Trimming left V 0 bases short and J 3 bases short, with 6 bases between. Germline CDR1 reads SGHTS; CDR2 reads YDEGEE. The length of the CDR3 is 13 residues.